Listed below are T cell receptor beta chains from one sample, sequenced in a study of T-cell memory formation after mild COVID-19. Using its own MiXCR run on the 5' RACE reads, TCRdb lists one record per CDR3 protein. The sample lists hundreds of thousands of distinct CDR3 sequences; 25% to 30% were seen once. The material sequenced was PBMCs or a T cell subset sorted from them (not recorded which). The receptors here all came from an adult woman who had mild COVID-19 (a few samples of this study predate the infection). Cell type and time point are not known. CDR3s include the opening cysteine and the closing phenylalanine or tryptophan. The D gene is left open where the match is weak. Rows give clone size only sometimes, using once, few, many, or a class for an expanded clone.

v_gene: TRBV29-1; d_gene: TRBD2; j_gene: TRBJ2-3; abundance: few; CDR3aa: CSVRGLAGYTDTQYF; CDR3nt: TGCAGCGTGAGAGGACTAGCGGGTTACACAGATACGCAGTATTTT
v_gene: TRBV12-3/TRBV12-4; d_gene: -; j_gene: TRBJ2-5; abundance: -; CDR3aa: CASMGLETQYF; CDR3nt: TGTGCCAGCATGGGCTTAGAGACCCAGTACTTC
v_gene: TRBV2; d_gene: -; j_gene: TRBJ2-3; abundance: -; CDR3aa: CASSQLPGAQYF; CDR3nt: TGTGCCAGCAGTCAACTCCCGGGGGCGCAGTATTTT
v_gene: TRBV20-1; d_gene: TRBD1; j_gene: TRBJ2-5; abundance: -; CDR3aa: CSARGGRGRETQYF; CDR3nt: TGCAGTGCTAGAGGGGGCAGGGGGCGAGAGACCCAGTACTTC
v_gene: TRBV19; d_gene: TRBD1; j_gene: TRBJ2-7; abundance: -; CDR3aa: CASSTTGGFGEQYF; CDR3nt: TGTGCCAGTAGTACGACAGGGGGTTTCGGCGAGCAGTACTTC
v_gene: TRBV5-1; d_gene: -; j_gene: TRBJ2-3; abundance: -; CDR3aa: CASSLEPSTDTQYF; CDR3nt: TGCGCCAGCAGCTTGGAGCCTAGCACAGATACGCAGTATTTT
v_gene: TRBV6-5; d_gene: -; j_gene: TRBJ2-3; abundance: -; CDR3aa: CASRYGSGPDTQYF; CDR3nt: TGTGCCAGCAGATACGGAAGTGGGCCAGATACGCAGTATTTT
v_gene: TRBV7-6; d_gene: TRBD2; j_gene: TRBJ2-3; abundance: -; CDR3aa: CASSLASGGSRTDTQYF; CDR3nt: TGTGCCAGCAGCTTAGCGAGCGGGGGTTCCCGGACAGATACGCAGTATTTT
v_gene: TRBV4-2; d_gene: TRBD1; j_gene: TRBJ2-7; abundance: few; CDR3aa: CASSQEWTGIDEQYF; CDR3nt: TGTGCCAGCAGCCAAGAGTGGACAGGGATAGACGAGCAGTACTTC
v_gene: TRBV20-1; d_gene: TRBD2; j_gene: TRBJ2-1; abundance: -; CDR3aa: CSARDLIRTSGYNEQFF; CDR3nt: TGCAGTGCTAGAGATCTTATTAGGACTAGCGGTTACAATGAGCAGTTCTTC
v_gene: TRBV10-3; d_gene: -; j_gene: TRBJ2-1; abundance: few; CDR3aa: CAISESETVEFF; CDR3nt: TGTGCCATCAGTGAGTCTGAGACTGTTGAGTTCTTC
v_gene: TRBV5-6; d_gene: TRBD1; j_gene: TRBJ1-2; abundance: -; CDR3aa: CASSWTGQEDTF; CDR3nt: TGTGCCAGCAGCTGGACTGGACAGGAAGACACCTTC
v_gene: TRBV19; d_gene: -; j_gene: TRBJ1-5; abundance: -; CDR3aa: CASSMSGNQPQHF; CDR3nt: TGTGCCAGTAGTATGTCGGGAAATCAGCCCCAGCATTTT
v_gene: TRBV12-3/TRBV12-4; d_gene: -; j_gene: TRBJ2-3; abundance: -; CDR3aa: CASRPGGGTDTQYF; CDR3nt: TGTGCCAGCCGCCCTGGGGGAGGCACAGATACGCAGTATTTT
v_gene: TRBV7-6; d_gene: TRBD2; j_gene: TRBJ2-3; abundance: -; CDR3aa: CASSPLRVAGGPSDTQYF; CDR3nt: TGTGCCAGCAGCCCCCTGCGAGTGGCGGGGGGGCCTTCAGATACGCAGTATTTT
v_gene: TRBV20-1; d_gene: -; j_gene: TRBJ2-7; abundance: few; CDR3aa: CSARDSGGGTYEQYF; CDR3nt: TGCAGTGCTAGAGATTCCGGGGGCGGGACCTACGAGCAGTACTTC
v_gene: TRBV29-1; d_gene: TRBD2; j_gene: TRBJ2-1; abundance: -; CDR3aa: CSEGLANEQFF; CDR3nt: TGCAGCGAGGGACTAGCGAATGAGCAGTTCTTC
v_gene: TRBV5-6; d_gene: -; j_gene: TRBJ1-2; abundance: -; CDR3aa: CASSLFSDYTRFGYTF; CDR3nt: TGTGCCAGCAGCTTGTTCTCCGATTATACCCGATTTGGCTACACCTTC
v_gene: TRBV7-2; d_gene: TRBD2; j_gene: TRBJ2-1; abundance: -; CDR3aa: CASSLARLAGKGEQFF; CDR3nt: TGTGCCAGCAGCTTAGCTAGGCTAGCGGGGAAAGGCGAGCAGTTCTTC
v_gene: TRBV24-1; d_gene: -; j_gene: TRBJ1-1; abundance: few; CDR3aa: CATSDSGPFGEAFF; CDR3nt: TGTGCCACCAGTGATTCCGGGCCGTTTGGTGAAGCTTTCTTT
v_gene: TRBV5-1; d_gene: -; j_gene: TRBJ2-5; abundance: few; CDR3aa: CASSSMVPIGETQYF; CDR3nt: TGCGCCAGCAGCTCAATGGTCCCAATCGGGGAGACCCAGTACTTC
v_gene: TRBV9; d_gene: TRBD2; j_gene: TRBJ2-2; abundance: -; CDR3aa: CASSALGLAPNTGELFF; CDR3nt: TGTGCCAGCAGCGCCCTCGGACTAGCCCCGAACACCGGGGAGCTGTTTTTT
v_gene: TRBV12-3/TRBV12-4; d_gene: -; j_gene: TRBJ1-4; abundance: -; CDR3aa: CASSPGEGGTNEKLFF; CDR3nt: TGTGCCAGCAGTCCTGGGGAGGGGGGGACTAATGAAAAACTGTTTTTT
v_gene: TRBV7-8; d_gene: -; j_gene: TRBJ1-1; abundance: -; CDR3aa: CASSDMQGNTEAFF; CDR3nt: TGTGCCAGCAGCGATATGCAAGGGAACACTGAAGCTTTCTTT
v_gene: TRBV5-5; d_gene: TRBD1; j_gene: TRBJ2-1; abundance: -; CDR3aa: CASSLIVGTGGHEQFF; CDR3nt: TGTGCCAGCAGCCTGATAGTCGGGACAGGGGGCCACGAGCAGTTCTTC
v_gene: TRBV13; d_gene: TRBD2; j_gene: TRBJ2-3; abundance: few; CDR3aa: CASSSKLAGGRPTDTQYF; CDR3nt: TGTGCCAGCAGCTCGAAACTAGCGGGGGGCCGGCCCACAGATACGCAGTATTTT
v_gene: TRBV6-1; d_gene: -; j_gene: TRBJ2-7; abundance: few; CDR3aa: CASSEPGWHPYEQYF; CDR3nt: TGTGCCAGCAGTGAACCGGGCTGGCACCCCTACGAGCAGTACTTC
v_gene: TRBV28; d_gene: -; j_gene: TRBJ1-1; abundance: few; CDR3aa: CASSFSNTEAFF; CDR3nt: TGTGCCAGCAGTTTTTCGAACACTGAAGCTTTCTTT
v_gene: TRBV15; d_gene: -; j_gene: TRBJ2-2; abundance: -; CDR3aa: CATSKGDPTGELFF; CDR3nt: TGTGCCACCAGCAAGGGGGACCCCACCGGGGAGCTGTTTTTT
v_gene: TRBV6-1; d_gene: -; j_gene: TRBJ2-2; abundance: few; CDR3aa: CASSEPYLGELFF; CDR3nt: TGTGCCAGCAGCGAACCCTACCTCGGGGAGCTGTTTTTT
v_gene: TRBV6-5; d_gene: TRBD2; j_gene: TRBJ2-3; abundance: few; CDR3aa: CASSQTSSNTDTQYF; CDR3nt: TGTGCCAGCAGCCAGACTAGCTCAAACACAGATACGCAGTATTTT
v_gene: TRBV7-6; d_gene: TRBD1; j_gene: TRBJ2-2; abundance: -; CDR3aa: CASSHKQGDTGELFF; CDR3nt: TGTGCCAGCAGCCATAAACAGGGGGACACCGGGGAGCTGTTTTTT
v_gene: TRBV15; d_gene: TRBD1; j_gene: TRBJ2-2; abundance: -; CDR3aa: CATRGTGGHLNTGELFF; CDR3nt: TGTGCCACCAGGGGGACAGGGGGTCACCTAAACACCGGGGAGCTGTTTTTT
v_gene: TRBV19; d_gene: -; j_gene: TRBJ1-2; abundance: -; CDR3aa: CASNLGYGYTF; CDR3nt: TGTGCCAGTAACCTAGGCTATGGCTACACCTTC
v_gene: TRBV11-2; d_gene: -; j_gene: TRBJ2-1; abundance: few; CDR3aa: CASSLEAGPSYNEQFF; CDR3nt: TGTGCCAGCAGCTTAGAGGCAGGCCCATCCTACAATGAGCAGTTCTTC
v_gene: TRBV24-1; d_gene: -; j_gene: TRBJ1-5; abundance: -; CDR3aa: CATSDLSGQPQHF; CDR3nt: TGTGCCACCAGTGATTTGAGCGGCCAGCCCCAGCATTTT
v_gene: TRBV7-9; d_gene: -; j_gene: TRBJ2-1; abundance: -; CDR3aa: CASSLGGTLNNEQFF; CDR3nt: TGTGCCAGCAGCTTAGGGGGGACACTAAACAATGAGCAGTTCTTC
v_gene: TRBV20-1; d_gene: -; j_gene: TRBJ2-1; abundance: -; CDR3aa: CSARGGEQFF; CDR3nt: TGCAGTGCTAGGGGGGGCGAGCAGTTCTTC
v_gene: TRBV2; d_gene: -; j_gene: TRBJ2-2; abundance: -; CDR3aa: CARPHENNGELFF; CDR3nt: TGTGCCAGACCACACGAGAACAACGGGGAGCTGTTTTTT
v_gene: TRBV7-2; d_gene: -; j_gene: TRBJ2-5; abundance: -; CDR3aa: CASTKRRASRGETQYF; CDR3nt: TGTGCCAGCACCAAACGTCGCGCATCTCGGGGGGAGACCCAGTACTTC
v_gene: TRBV2; d_gene: -; j_gene: TRBJ2-2; abundance: few; CDR3aa: CASSGLAGTGELFF; CDR3nt: TGTGCCAGCAGTGGATTGGCGGGGACCGGGGAGCTGTTTTTT
v_gene: TRBV4-3; d_gene: -; j_gene: TRBJ2-7; abundance: once; CDR3aa: CASSQRQWVGEQYF; CDR3nt: TGCGCCAGCAGCCAACGACAGTGGGTAGGGGAGCAGTACTTC
v_gene: TRBV5-1; d_gene: -; j_gene: TRBJ2-3; abundance: -; CDR3aa: CASRLGGPSTDTQYF; CDR3nt: TGCGCCAGCAGGCTCGGGGGTCCTAGCACAGATACGCAGTATTTT
v_gene: TRBV5-1; d_gene: TRBD1; j_gene: TRBJ2-7; abundance: many; CDR3aa: CASTLTGGVGYEQYF; CDR3nt: TGCGCCAGCACACTGACAGGGGGTGTTGGCTACGAGCAGTACTTC
v_gene: TRBV6-5; d_gene: TRBD2; j_gene: TRBJ2-1; abundance: -; CDR3aa: CASSGPGTSGLDEQFF; CDR3nt: TGTGCCAGCAGTGGACCCGGGACTAGCGGTTTAGATGAGCAGTTCTTC
v_gene: TRBV30; d_gene: TRBD2; j_gene: TRBJ2-5; abundance: -; CDR3aa: CAWSPLAGRETQYF; CDR3nt: TGTGCCTGGAGTCCCCTAGCGGGGAGGGAGACCCAGTACTTC
v_gene: TRBV19; d_gene: -; j_gene: TRBJ2-2; abundance: -; CDR3aa: CASSTPGYTGELFF; CDR3nt: TGTGCCAGTAGTACCCCAGGGTACACCGGGGAGCTGTTTTTT
v_gene: TRBV5-6; d_gene: -; j_gene: TRBJ2-5; abundance: -; CDR3aa: CASSLGARSETQYF; CDR3nt: TGTGCCAGCAGCTTGGGGGCGAGGTCGGAGACCCAGTACTTC
v_gene: TRBV19; d_gene: TRBD1; j_gene: TRBJ1-5; abundance: many; CDR3aa: CASSADRVTQPQHF; CDR3nt: TGTGCCAGTAGCGCCGACAGGGTCACTCAGCCCCAGCATTTT
v_gene: TRBV6-5; d_gene: TRBD1; j_gene: TRBJ2-5; abundance: -; CDR3aa: CASSFSPPGQHQETQYF; CDR3nt: TGTGCCAGCAGTTTTTCTCCCCCGGGACAGCACCAAGAGACCCAGTACTTC
v_gene: TRBV12-3/TRBV12-4; d_gene: -; j_gene: TRBJ2-2; abundance: few; CDR3aa: CASRLGLAGELFF; CDR3nt: TGTGCCAGCAGACTGGGGTTGGCCGGGGAGCTGTTTTTT
v_gene: TRBV7-6; d_gene: TRBD2; j_gene: TRBJ2-3; abundance: few; CDR3aa: CASSLSGGGPGTDTQYF; CDR3nt: TGTGCCAGCAGCTTATCCGGGGGGGGGCCTGGAACAGATACGCAGTATTTT
v_gene: TRBV25-1; d_gene: TRBD2; j_gene: TRBJ2-3; abundance: few; CDR3aa: CASSPSYGRIPSSTDTQYF; CDR3nt: TGTGCCAGCAGTCCGTCCTACGGGAGGATCCCGAGTAGCACAGATACGCAGTATTTT
v_gene: TRBV3-1; d_gene: -; j_gene: TRBJ1-1; abundance: once; CDR3aa: CASSQEGTGTEAFF; CDR3nt: TGTGCCAGCAGCCAGGAGGGGACGGGAACTGAAGCTTTCTTT
v_gene: TRBV4-1; d_gene: TRBD1; j_gene: TRBJ2-1; abundance: -; CDR3aa: CASSHYRGPYNEQFF; CDR3nt: TGCGCCAGCAGCCACTACAGGGGGCCCTACAATGAGCAGTTCTTC